A selection of T cell receptor beta chains follows, all from one sample in a study of T cell responses to AZD1222 COVID-19 vaccine. Data came from immunoSEQ multiplex PCR; TCRdb stores just in-frame clones and leaves some out. The sample has approximately 100,000 clones; 92% are singletons. The sample consisted of peripheral blood, taken on day 0 of AZD1222 vaccination. These receptors originate from an adult in good health. Both conserved end residues are part of each CDR3. D genes are given only for firm matches.

CDR3nt,CDR3aa,j_gene,v_gene,d_gene
TGCGCCAGCAGCCAAGATCCCGAAGGCTATGAGCAGTTCTTC,CASSQDPEGYEQFF,TRBJ2-1,TRBV4-3,NA
TGCGCCAGCAGCGACGGGACGGTCAATCAGCCCCAGCATTTT,CASSDGTVNQPQHF,TRBJ1-5,TRBV5-1,NA
TGTGCCAGCAGCGTAGCTAAGGATCCGGGTCAGACACCCTGGGAGTCTAACTATGGCTACACCTTC,CASSVAKDPGQTPWESNYGYTF,TRBJ1-2,TRBV9,NA
TGTGCCAGCAGCTTACTGGCCGGGACAGGGGGTTCTAATGAGCAGTTCTTC,CASSLLAGTGGSNEQFF,TRBJ2-1,TRBV7-6,TRBD1
TGTGCCAGCAGCTTAGGGACAGGGGGTTCAGAGACCCAGTACTTC,CASSLGTGGSETQYF,TRBJ2-5,TRBV5-4,TRBD1
TGTGCCAGCAGCTCCCCCCGGAAAGCGGGAGGGCCGGGAGATACGCAGTATTTT,CASSSPRKAGGPGDTQYF,TRBJ2-3,TRBV9,TRBD2
TGTGCCAGCAGTTTAACGTATCAGCCCCAGCATTTT,CASSLTYQPQHF,TRBJ1-5,TRBV28,NA
TGTGCCAGCAGCTTACGGCGGGGAGCAGATACGCAGTATTTT,CASSLRRGADTQYF,TRBJ2-3,TRBV7-2,NA
TGTGCCAGCAGTGTGTCTAGCTCCTACAATGAGCAGTTCTTC,CASSVSSSYNEQFF,TRBJ2-1,TRBV25-1,NA
TGTGCCAGCAGCTTGGGGACAGGACATTTTGACTCACCCCTCCACTTT,CASSLGTGHFDSPLHF,TRBJ1-6,TRBV5-6,TRBD1